This TCR beta chain was recovered during a study of blood T cell repertoires in COVID-19. Overall study context: Sites in the United States, Italy and Spain provided acute and convalescent COVID-19 samples. T cells, B-cell-depleted T cells, or PBMCs provided the cDNA or gDNA that served as material.

It was during active infection that Seattle patients were enrolled and then longitudinally followed. V lost 8 bases, J lost 6 bases, and 11 bases stayed unmatched. This CDR3 contains 14 residues. Germline V gene lookup returns CDR1 MNHGY and CDR2 SVAAGI. In the original analysis: Cell counts per sample came from amplifying reference gene primers. Only in-frame clones appear in the TCRdb table, and some are missing; sequencing was by immunoSEQ multiplex PCR. V and J calls and clone size are copied from that table; D and trimming were computed from the DNA. The table shows some 100,000 clones, with 85% to 90% occurring only once.

This receptor was identified in a man aged 45 to 65 with COVID-19, enrolled during active disease. The V call is TRBV6-9, the J call TRBJ2-7; 9 nucleotides align to TRBD1. Specimen: peripheral blood. CDR3 coding DNA: TGTGCCAGCCGCGGGGACAGGGTGTTCCCCGAGCAGTACTTC. It translates to CASRGDRVFPEQYF.